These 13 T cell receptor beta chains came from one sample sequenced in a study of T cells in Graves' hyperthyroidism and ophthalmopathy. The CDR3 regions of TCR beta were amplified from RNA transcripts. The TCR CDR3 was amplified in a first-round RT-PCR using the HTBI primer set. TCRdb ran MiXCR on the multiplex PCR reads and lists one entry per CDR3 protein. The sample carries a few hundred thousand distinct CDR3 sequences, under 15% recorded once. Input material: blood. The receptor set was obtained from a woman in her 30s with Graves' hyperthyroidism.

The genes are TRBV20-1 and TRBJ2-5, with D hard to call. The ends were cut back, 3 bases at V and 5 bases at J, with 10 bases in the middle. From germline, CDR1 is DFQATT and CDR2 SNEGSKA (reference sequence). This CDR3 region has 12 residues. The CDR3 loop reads CSASAVGETQYF. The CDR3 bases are TGCAGTGCTAGTGCGGTCGGGGAGACCCAGTACTTC.

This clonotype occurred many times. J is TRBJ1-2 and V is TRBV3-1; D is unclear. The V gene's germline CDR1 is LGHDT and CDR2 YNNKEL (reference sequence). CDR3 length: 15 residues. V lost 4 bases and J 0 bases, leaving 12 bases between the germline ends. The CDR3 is CASSLDRYANYGYTF. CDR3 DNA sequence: TGTGCCAGCAGCCTTGATCGATACGCTAACTATGGCTACACCTTC.

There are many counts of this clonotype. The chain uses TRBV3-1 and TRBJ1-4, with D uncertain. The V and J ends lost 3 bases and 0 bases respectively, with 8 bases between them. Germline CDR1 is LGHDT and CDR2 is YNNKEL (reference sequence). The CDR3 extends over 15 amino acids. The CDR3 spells CASSHLSATNEKLFF. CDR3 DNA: TGTGCCAGCAGCCACCTTTCAGCAACTAATGAAAAACTGTTTTTT.

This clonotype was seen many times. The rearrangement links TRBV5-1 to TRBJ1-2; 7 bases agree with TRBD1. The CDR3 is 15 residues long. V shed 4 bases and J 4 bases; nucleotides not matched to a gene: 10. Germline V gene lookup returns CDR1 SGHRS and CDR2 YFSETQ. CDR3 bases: TGCGCCAGCAGCAGGGGGCGAGCGGAGGGCTATGGCTACACCTTC. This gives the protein CASSRGRAEGYGYTF.

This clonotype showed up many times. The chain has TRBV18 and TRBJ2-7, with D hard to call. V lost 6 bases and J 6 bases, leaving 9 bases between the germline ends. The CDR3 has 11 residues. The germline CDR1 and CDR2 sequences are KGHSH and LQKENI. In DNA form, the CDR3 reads TGTGCCAGCTCCTACGACGTCGAGCAGTACTTC. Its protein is CASSYDVEQYF.

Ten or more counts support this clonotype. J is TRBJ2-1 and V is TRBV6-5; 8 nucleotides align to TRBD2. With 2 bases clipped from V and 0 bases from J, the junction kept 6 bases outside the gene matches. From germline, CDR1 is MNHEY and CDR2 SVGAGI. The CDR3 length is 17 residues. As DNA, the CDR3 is TGTGCCAGCAGTTACCTGGGACTAGACCCCTCCTACAATGAGCAGTTCTTC. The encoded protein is CASSYLGLDPSYNEQFF.

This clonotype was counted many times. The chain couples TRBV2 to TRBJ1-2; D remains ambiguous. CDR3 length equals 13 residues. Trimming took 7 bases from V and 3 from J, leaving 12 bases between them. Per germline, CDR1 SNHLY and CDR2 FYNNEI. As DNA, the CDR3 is TGTGCCAGCAATTTGTTAGAAGACTATGGCTACACCTTC. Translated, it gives CASNLLEDYGYTF.

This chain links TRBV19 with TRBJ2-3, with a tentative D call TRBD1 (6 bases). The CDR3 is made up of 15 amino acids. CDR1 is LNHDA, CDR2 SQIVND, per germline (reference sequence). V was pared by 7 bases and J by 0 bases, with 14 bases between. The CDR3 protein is CASKEDRTSTDTQYF. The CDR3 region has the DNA TGTGCCAGTAAAGAGGACAGAACTAGCACAGATACGCAGTATTTT.

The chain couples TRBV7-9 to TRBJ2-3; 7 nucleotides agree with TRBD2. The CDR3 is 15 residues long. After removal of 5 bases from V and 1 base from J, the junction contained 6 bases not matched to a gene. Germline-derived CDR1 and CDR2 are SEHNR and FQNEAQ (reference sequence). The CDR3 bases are TGTGCCAGCAGCCCAGTTACTAGCGGCACAGATACGCAGTATTTT. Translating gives CASSPVTSGTDTQYF.

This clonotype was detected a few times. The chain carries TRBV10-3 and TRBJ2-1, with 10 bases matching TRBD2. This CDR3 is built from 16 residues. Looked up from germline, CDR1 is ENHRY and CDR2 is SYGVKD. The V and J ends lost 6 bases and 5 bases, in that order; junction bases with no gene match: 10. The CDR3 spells CAIRGTSAAGDNEQFF. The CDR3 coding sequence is TGTGCCATCAGGGGGACTAGCGCCGCGGGAGACAATGAGCAGTTCTTC.

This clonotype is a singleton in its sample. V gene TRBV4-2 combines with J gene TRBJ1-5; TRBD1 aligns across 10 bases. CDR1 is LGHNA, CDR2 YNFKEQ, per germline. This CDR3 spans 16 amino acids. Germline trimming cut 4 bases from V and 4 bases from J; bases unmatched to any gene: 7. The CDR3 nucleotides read TGTGCCAGCAGCCTAAACCCGGGACAGGGGAATCAGCCCCAGCATTTT. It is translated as CASSLNPGQGNQPQHF.

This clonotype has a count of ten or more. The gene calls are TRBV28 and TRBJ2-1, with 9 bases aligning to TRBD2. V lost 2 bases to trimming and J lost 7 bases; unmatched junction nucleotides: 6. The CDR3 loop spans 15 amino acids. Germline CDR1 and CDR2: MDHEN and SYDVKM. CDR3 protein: CASSLMREGKNEQFF. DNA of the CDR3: TGTGCCAGCAGTTTAATGCGGGAGGGCAAAAATGAGCAGTTCTTC.

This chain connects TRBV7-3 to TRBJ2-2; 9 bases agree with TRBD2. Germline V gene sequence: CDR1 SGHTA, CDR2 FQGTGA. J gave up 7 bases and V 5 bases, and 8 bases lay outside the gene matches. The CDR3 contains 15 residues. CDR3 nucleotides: TGTGCCAGCAGCCGAGTAGCGGGAGCGGTCGGGGAGCTGTTTTTT. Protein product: CASSRVAGAVGELFF. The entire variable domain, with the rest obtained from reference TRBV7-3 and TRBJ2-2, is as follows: GAGVSQTPSNKVTEKGKYVELRCDPISGHTALYWYRQSLGQGPEFLIYFQGTGAADDSGLPNDRFFAVRPEGSVSTLKIQRTERGDSAVYLCASSRVAGAVGELFFGEGSRLTVL.